The source of this TCR beta chain is a study of blood T cell repertoires in COVID-19. Ages ranged from roughly 18 to 95 years, with residence in about two dozen US areas. With 1 base removed from V and 1 base from J, the gap between germline ends came to 8 bases. Germline lookup yields CDR1 SGHRS and CDR2 YFSETQ. This CDR3 has 14 residues. Assay used: immunoSEQ multiplex PCR; TCRdb lists only in-frame clones, some missing. The sample holds about 400,000 clones; 88% are singletons and the top ten take around 1.9%. The specimen sequenced was PBMCs or T cells enriched from blood (not recorded which). The rearrangement uses TRBV5-1 and TRBJ1-1; D unresolved. The origin of this receptor is a woman aged 40 to 50 with acute COVID-19. CDR3 nucleotides: TGCGCCAGCAGCTTGACCCCAGGGAACACTGAAGCTTTCTTT. Residues: CASSLTPGNTEAFF.